This TCR beta chain appears in the sequencing data of a study of T-cell memory formation after mild COVID-19. The CDR3 has 14 residues. The V gene end was trimmed by 5 bases and the J gene end by 7 bases; junction bases not matched to a gene: 5. Via MiXCR, TCRdb re-called the 5' RACE reads, giving one row per CDR3 protein. The sample includes nearly 250,000 distinct CDR3 sequences, roughly 15% seen only once; the top ten take 2.1%. This clonotype was detected a few times. This TCR was sampled from an adult woman who had mild COVID-19 (a few samples of this study predate the infection). Cell type and time point are not known. This sequence joins TRBV12-3 or TRBV12-4 and TRBJ2-2; 9 bases agree with TRBD1. Material for sequencing was PBMCs or a T cell subset sorted from them (not recorded which). The chain's CDR3 is CASSRDRANGELFF. DNA for the CDR3: TGTGCCAGCAGTCGGGACAGGGCGAACGGGGAGCTGTTTTTT.